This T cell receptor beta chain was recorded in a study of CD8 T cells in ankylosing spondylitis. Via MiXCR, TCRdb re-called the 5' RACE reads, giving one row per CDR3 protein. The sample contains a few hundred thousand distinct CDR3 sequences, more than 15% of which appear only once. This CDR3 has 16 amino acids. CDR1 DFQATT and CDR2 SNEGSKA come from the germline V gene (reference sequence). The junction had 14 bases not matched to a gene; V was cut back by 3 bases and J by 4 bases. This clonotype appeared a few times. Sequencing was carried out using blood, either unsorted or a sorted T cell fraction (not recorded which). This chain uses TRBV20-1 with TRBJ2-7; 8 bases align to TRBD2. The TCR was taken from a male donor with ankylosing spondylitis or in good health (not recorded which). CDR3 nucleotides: TGCAGTGCTAGTACTTTGAAGGGGACTAGTCAGTACGAGCAGTACTTC. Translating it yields CSASTLKGTSQYEQYF.